This section outlines one T cell receptor (beta chain) sequence together with its context. Its antigen target is currently unknown. No base-level quality is on record; no much larger clone is a single base apart. Donors formed part of the validation cohort, which comprised 120 subjects and was distinct from the first cohort of under 800 subjects. The library was produced with the immunoSEQ multiplex PCR assay. Regarding the original processing steps: A statistical classification framework was built for diagnosing cytomegalovirus status from the catalog of TCR beta chain sequences. Sourced from immuneACCESS, this table was stored by TCRdb with only in-frame sequences that have V and J called. A share of the clones is absent; for the studies checked, an unresolved V gene accounts for under half, and the remainder has no known explanation. V, J and clone size were drawn from that table, and D and trimming were deduced from the DNA. Present in this sample are about 150,000 clones, approximately 86% of which were seen just once. The ten largest clones take up more than 20% of the sample.

There are 11 amino acids in the CDR3, from cysteine to phenylalanine inclusive. Here the CDR3 DNA is all that survives: 33 bases in frame from base 1. V gives up 5 bases and J gives up 7 bases, and the segment between their germline ends measures 8 bases. For CDR1 and CDR2, the germline V gene lists SGHTA and FQGNSA. The data derive from a study of cytomegalovirus exposure and HLA in healthy donors (dated by TCRdb to about 2017). Context from the whole study: A later analysis indicated that the 90 to 150 validation repertoires were generated on the platform also employed for the 666 repertoires of the first cohort. High-throughput TCR immunosequencing, statistical association of individual TCRs with disease status, and machine learning were combined to predict cytomegalovirus infection status. The study aimed to test whether signatures of past pathogen exposure could be identified by cataloging public T cell receptors. In addition to the first cohort of roughly 700 subjects, a separate validation cohort of 130 or so different subjects was used. General conclusions and limits of the study: The study gave a list of 150 to 200 TCR beta chains associated with cytomegalovirus. Most TCR sequences were observed very rarely across donors, whereas some public TCRs were present in many individuals. In a later analysis, TCRs clustered in the first cohort were found to also tend to co-occur in the roughly 110 validation repertoires, with approximately 95% of cluster scores above 0. According to the authors, the approach could potentially be generalized to other disease states and immunological phenotypes. A few of the identified cytomegalovirus-associated TCR beta chains were confirmed in vitro to be specific for cytomegalovirus antigens. A later analysis had no HLA typing for the validation cohort, so co-occurrence there was scored across all 130 or so repertoires. The classifier was reported to diagnose cytomegalovirus status with high specificity and sensitivity in both the original cohort and the validation cohort.

The rearrangement combines TRBV7-2 with TRBJ1-1, with no D gene named confidently. This receptor was taken from a man between 18 and 35 years old in good health and CMV-seropositive. The specimen sequenced was PBMCs. The CDR3 protein is CASSRSLEAFF. The DNA sequence is given as TGTGCCAGCAGCCGAAGCCTTGAAGCTTTCTTT.